This TCR beta chain derives from a study of cytomegalovirus exposure and HLA in healthy donors. Study information: According to later analysis, the same platform produced the 120 validation and several hundred first-cohort repertoires. General study points: TCR beta chains numbering 164 were designated cytomegalovirus-associated. As was reported, the classifier diagnosed cytomegalovirus status with high specificity and sensitivity.

Profiling relied on immunoSEQ multiplex PCR, and the TCRdb table lists in-frame clones only, not all of them. The table lists approximately 260,000 clones, approximately 86% of them singletons. Regarding this clone: Its antigen remains unknown.

This receptor was taken from a woman aged 25-40 years in good health and CMV-seropositive. The specimen sequenced was PBMCs.

As DNA, the CDR3 is TGTGCCAGCAGTGCCGAGGGACTAGCGGGAGGGACTACGCAGTATTTT. It encodes CASSAEGLAGGTTQYF. The V and J genes are TRBV6-1 and TRBJ2-3; TRBD2 agrees at 16 bases. V dropped 4 bases and J dropped 8; count of bases not matched to a gene: 6. CDR1 and CDR2 from the germline V gene are MNHNS and SASEGT. The CDR3 covers 16 residues.